This T cell receptor (beta chain) was captured in a study of identical twins. Each CDR3 protein gets one entry after TCRdb re-called the 5' RACE reads with MiXCR. The data show 550,000 to 700,000 distinct CDR3 sequences, with 21% seen just once and 4% to 5.5% held by the top ten. This clonotype has only a few counts. V lost 2 bases, J lost 6 bases, and 10 bases lay in between. Germline V gives CDR1 DFQATT, CDR2 SNEGSKA (reference sequence). The CDR3 is 13 residues long. This sample also appeared in a second study, on T cells expressing NK-cell markers. Per that paper: Repertoires of TCR beta were obtained from T cells sorted as CD3+CD56+NKG2C+, CD3+CD56+NKG2C- and CD3+CD56-NKG2C+.

This TCR was recovered from a woman younger than 30 in good health. The chain is built from TRBV20-1 and TRBJ2-2, with D possibly TRBD2 on 5 matching bases. Input material: PBMCs. The CDR3 region is CSARKGAAGELFF. CDR3 DNA sequence: TGCAGTGCTAGAAAGGGAGCTGCCGGGGAGCTGTTTTTT.